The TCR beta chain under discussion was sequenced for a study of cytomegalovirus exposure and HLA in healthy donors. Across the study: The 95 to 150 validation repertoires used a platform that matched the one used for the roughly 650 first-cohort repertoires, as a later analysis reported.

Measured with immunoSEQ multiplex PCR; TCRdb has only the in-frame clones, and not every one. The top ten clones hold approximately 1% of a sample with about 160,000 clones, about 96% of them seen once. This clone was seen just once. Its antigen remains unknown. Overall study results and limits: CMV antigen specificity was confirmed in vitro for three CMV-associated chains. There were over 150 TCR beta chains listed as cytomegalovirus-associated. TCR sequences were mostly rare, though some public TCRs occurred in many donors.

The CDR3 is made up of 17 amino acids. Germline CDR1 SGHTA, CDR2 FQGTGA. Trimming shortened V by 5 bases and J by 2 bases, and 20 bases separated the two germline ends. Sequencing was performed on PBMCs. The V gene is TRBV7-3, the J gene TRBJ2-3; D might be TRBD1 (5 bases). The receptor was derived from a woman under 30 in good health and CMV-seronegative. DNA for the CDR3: TGTGCCAGCAGCCAACGTAGGGGCGGAGCATCCACAGATACGCAGTATTTT. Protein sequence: CASSQRRGGASTDTQYF.